The rows below give T cell receptor beta chains drawn from one sample of a study of blood T cell repertoires in COVID-19. Clones were read by immunoSEQ multiplex PCR, and TCRdb kept only the in-frame ones, dropping some. Of 100,000 to 150,000 clones in the sample, about 70% were seen once. The sequenced sample was peripheral blood. Source of these receptors: an older woman with acute or convalescent COVID-19. Each CDR3 is given with its conserved first and last residue. Each record gives: J gene, clone size, D gene, V gene, CDR3 protein, CDR3 DNA. The D gene is left open where the match is weak. Size tells how often a clone was seen (once, few, many) or the class of an expanded clone, and some rows leave it out.

>TRBJ1-2|few|-|TRBV10-3
CAISEGRTNYGYTF
TGTGCCATCAGTGAGGGGCGTACTAACTATGGCTACACCTTC
>TRBJ2-1|-|TRBD2|TRBV19
CATSFLAGGAGEQFF
TGTGCCACTTCTTTTCTAGCGGGAGGGGCCGGTGAGCAGTTCTTC
>TRBJ2-3|-|-|TRBV11-2
CASSFQGDTQYF
TGTGCCAGCAGCTTCCAGGGAGATACGCAGTATTTT
>TRBJ1-3|-|-|TRBV10-3
CAISETGVSGNTIYF
TGTGCCATCAGTGAAACAGGAGTCTCTGGAAACACCATATATTTT
>TRBJ1-2|-|-|TRBV7-9
CASSLGRGGNYGYTF
TGTGCCAGCAGCTTGGGCAGGGGAGGGAACTATGGCTACACCTTC
>TRBJ2-3|-|TRBD2|TRBV29-1
CSVAGTSGTDTQYF
TGCAGCGTTGCCGGGACTAGCGGCACAGATACGCAGTATTTT
>TRBJ2-1|few|TRBD2|TRBV4-1
CASSQAWTSGTQDEQFF
TGCGCCAGCAGCCAAGCATGGACTAGCGGGACTCAAGATGAGCAGTTCTTC
>TRBJ2-5|-|-|TRBV25-1
CASSEVPGLGGETQYF
TGTGCCAGCAGTGAGGTACCGGGCTTAGGGGGAGAGACCCAGTACTTC
>TRBJ2-7|-|TRBD1|TRBV5-1
CASSLRLRDRGVDEQYF
TGCGCCAGCAGTTTAAGACTCCGGGACAGGGGGGTCGACGAGCAGTACTTC
>TRBJ1-2|few|-|TRBV7-8
CASSPSGGYGYTF
TGTGCCAGCAGCCCCAGCGGCGGCTATGGCTACACCTTC
>TRBJ2-7|-|TRBD1|TRBV11-2
CASSLTTGSSYEQYF
TGTGCCAGCAGCTTAACGACAGGGAGCTCCTACGAGCAGTACTTC
>TRBJ2-7|-|-|TRBV28
CASIYEQYF
TGTGCCAGCATATACGAGCAGTACTTC
>TRBJ1-2|-|-|TRBV15
CATSRAGRRSTQGYGYTF
TGTGCCACCAGCAGAGCCGGAAGGAGATCGACACAGGGATATGGCTACACCTTC
>TRBJ2-3|few|TRBD1|TRBV19
CASSIGDRDADTQYF
TGTGCCAGTAGTATCGGGGACAGGGACGCAGATACGCAGTATTTT
>TRBJ1-4|-|TRBD1|TRBV2
CASRTGTGDEKLFF
TGTGCCAGCAGAACCGGGACAGGGGATGAAAAACTGTTTTTT
>TRBJ1-1|-|TRBD1|TRBV19
CASSIVPGTARREAFF
TGTGCCAGTAGTATAGTGCCCGGGACAGCTCGTAGGGAAGCTTTCTTT
>TRBJ1-5|few|TRBD1|TRBV4-1
CASSQGSRDRAWWDQPQHF
TGCGCCAGCAGCCAAGGAAGTCGGGACAGGGCTTGGTGGGATCAGCCCCAGCATTTT
>TRBJ1-2|-|-|TRBV24-1
CATGQGGGYTF
TGTGCCACCGGGCAGGGAGGTGGCTACACCTTC
>TRBJ2-5|-|-|TRBV11-2
CASSLRPTSGETQYF
TGTGCCAGCAGCTTAAGGCCAACTTCGGGGGAGACCCAGTACTTC
>TRBJ2-3|-|TRBD2|TRBV5-5
CASSFGLAGVRTDTQYF
TGTGCCAGCAGCTTTGGTCTAGCGGGGGTCCGCACAGATACGCAGTATTTT
>TRBJ2-7|many|TRBD2|TRBV4-2
CASSQNVLAGGPGYEQYF
TGTGCCAGCAGCCAAAACGTCCTAGCGGGAGGGCCGGGCTACGAGCAGTACTTC
>TRBJ1-4|-|TRBD1|TRBV7-9
CASSQGSGQALLFF
TGTGCCAGCAGCCAAGGGTCAGGACAGGCCTTACTGTTTTTT
>TRBJ1-4|-|-|TRBV28
CASSLYGANEKLFF
TGTGCCAGCAGTTTATACGGTGCGAATGAAAAACTGTTTTTT
>TRBJ1-5|-|-|TRBV27
CASSRGGGAGPQHF
TGTGCCAGCAGTCGCGGCGGAGGGGCCGGGCCCCAGCATTTT
>TRBJ1-5|-|-|TRBV2
CASSVGPNQPQHF
TGTGCCAGCAGCGTGGGCCCGAATCAGCCCCAGCATTTT
>TRBJ2-2|once|-|TRBV24-1
CATSDGHSTGELFF
TGTGCCACCAGTGATGGGCACTCCACCGGGGAGCTGTTTTTT
>TRBJ2-3|-|-|TRBV7-9
CASRPQGGDTQYF
TGTGCCAGCAGGCCTCAGGGGGGAGATACGCAGTATTTT
>TRBJ1-6|many|TRBD1|TRBV5-1
CASSFRGQSSPLHF
TGCGCCAGCAGCTTTAGGGGGCAAAGCTCACCCCTCCACTTT
>TRBJ2-1|-|TRBD1|TRBV5-1
CASSNPGQGNNEQFF
TGCGCCAGCTCAAATCCGGGACAGGGAAACAATGAGCAGTTCTTC
>TRBJ1-5|-|-|TRBV10-2
CASSPDKNNQPQHF
TGCGCCAGCAGCCCAGACAAGAACAATCAGCCCCAGCATTTT
>TRBJ1-6|-|TRBD1|TRBV7-8
CASSPRTGQNSPLHF
TGTGCCAGCAGCCCTAGGACAGGCCAAAATTCACCCCTCCACTTT
>TRBJ1-2|-|TRBD1|TRBV28
CASSLGQGSGYTF
TGTGCCAGCAGTTTGGGACAGGGCTCTGGCTACACCTTC
>TRBJ2-3|-|TRBD2|TRBV2
CASRALAGGPGDTQYF
TGTGCCAGCAGAGCACTAGCGGGGGGGCCGGGGGATACGCAGTATTTT
>TRBJ1-2|few|TRBD1|TRBV5-1
CASSHTGGDGYTF
TGCGCCAGCAGCCACACAGGGGGTGATGGCTACACCTTC
>TRBJ2-4|-|TRBD2|TRBV13
CASSPRTSGGASGAKNIQYF
TGTGCCAGCAGCCCGCGGACTAGCGGGGGGGCCAGTGGAGCCAAAAACATTCAGTACTTC
>TRBJ2-2|once|TRBD2|TRBV7-3
CASSSGSGSTGELFF
TGTGCCAGCAGCTCAGGTAGCGGGAGCACCGGGGAGCTGTTTTTT
>TRBJ1-5|-|TRBD1|TRBV19
CASSIIRGTGDYQPQHF
TGTGCCAGTAGTATCATCCGAGGGACAGGGGATTACCAGCCCCAGCATTTT
>TRBJ1-3|-|-|TRBV5-1
CASSRGIRTGNTIYF
TGCGCCAGCTCCCGGGGGATTCGTACTGGAAACACCATATATTTT
>TRBJ2-7|-|TRBD1|TRBV19
CASRAQTGGTYEQYF
TGTGCCAGTAGGGCCCAGACAGGGGGCACCTACGAGCAGTACTTC
>TRBJ2-2|-|-|TRBV19
CASSIEGGGGGTGELFF
TGTGCCAGTAGTATCGAGGGGGGCGGGGGCGGAACCGGGGAGCTGTTTTTT
>TRBJ1-6|-|TRBD1|TRBV3-1/TRBV3-2
CASSRDREVYSYNSPLHF
TGTGCCAGCAGCCGGGACAGAGAAGTTTACTCCTATAATTCACCCCTCCACTTT
>TRBJ2-7|-|TRBD2|TRBV5-1
CASSLDLASGGSYEQYF
TGCGCCAGCAGCTTGGACCTGGCTAGCGGGGGTTCTTACGAGCAGTACTTC